This T cell receptor beta chain emerged from a study of CD8+CD57+ T cells in acquired aplastic anemia. Background on the study: DNA per sorted CD4+ or CD8+ sample ranged about 0.17 to 30 ug, averaging about 2.9 ug.

Researchers used genomic DNA as the template to profile TCR beta VDJ and CDR3. TCRdb reprocessed the reads via MiXCR and lists one record per CDR3 protein. The top ten clones hold 7% to 10% of a sample with roughly 250,000 distinct CDR3 sequences, around 46% of them seen once. As regards this clonotype: The target antigen is unknown.

Whoever was chosen for sequencing had shown CD8+CD57+ cell expansion by flow cytometry. V lost 5 bases to trimming and J lost 0 bases; unmatched junction nucleotides: 3. CDR1 SGHTA and CDR2 FQGTGA come from the germline V gene. This CDR3 is 14 amino acids long. Study-level results: With respect to CD8+ Simpson's diversity, patients and controls did not differ significantly. Patients and controls were found to share about 31 CD8+ CDR3 sequences.

The sample consisted of sorted CD4+, CD8+, or CD8+CD57+ T cells (not recorded which) from PBMCs. The TCR sequence derives from a human donor with aplastic anemia. The chain uses TRBV7-3 and TRBJ2-5; the match to TRBD2 covers 7 bases. The CDR3 DNA is TGTGCCAGCAGCCGAGGGACTAACCAAGAGACCCAGTACTTC. It codes for CASSRGTNQETQYF.